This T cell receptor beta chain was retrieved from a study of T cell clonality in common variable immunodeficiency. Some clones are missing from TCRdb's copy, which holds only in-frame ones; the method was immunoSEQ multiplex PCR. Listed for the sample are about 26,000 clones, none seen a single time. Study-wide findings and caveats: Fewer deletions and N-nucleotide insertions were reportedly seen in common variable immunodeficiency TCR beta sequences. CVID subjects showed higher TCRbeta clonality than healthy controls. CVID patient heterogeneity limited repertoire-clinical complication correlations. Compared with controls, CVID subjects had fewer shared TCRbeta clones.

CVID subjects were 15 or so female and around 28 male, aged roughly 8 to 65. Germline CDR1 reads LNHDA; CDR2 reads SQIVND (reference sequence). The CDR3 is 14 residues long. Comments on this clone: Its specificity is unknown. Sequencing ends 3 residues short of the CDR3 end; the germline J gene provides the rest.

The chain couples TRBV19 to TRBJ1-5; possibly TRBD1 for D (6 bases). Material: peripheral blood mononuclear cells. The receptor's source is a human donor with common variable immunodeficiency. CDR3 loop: CASSIWTDVLPQHF. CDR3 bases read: TGTGCCAGTAGTATATGGACAGACGTTCTACCC.